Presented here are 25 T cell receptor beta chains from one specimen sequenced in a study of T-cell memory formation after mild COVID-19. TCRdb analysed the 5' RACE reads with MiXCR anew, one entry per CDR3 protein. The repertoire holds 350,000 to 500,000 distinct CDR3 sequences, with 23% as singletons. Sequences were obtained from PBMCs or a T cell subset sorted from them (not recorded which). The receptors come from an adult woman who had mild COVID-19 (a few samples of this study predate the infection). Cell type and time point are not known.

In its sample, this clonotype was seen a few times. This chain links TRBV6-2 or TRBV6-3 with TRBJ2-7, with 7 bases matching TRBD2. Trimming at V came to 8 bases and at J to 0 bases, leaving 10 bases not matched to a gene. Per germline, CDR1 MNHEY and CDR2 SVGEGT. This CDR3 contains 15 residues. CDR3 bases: TGTGCCAGCGCTCCACGGCGGGGGAGCTCCTACGAGCAGTACTTC. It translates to CASAPRRGSSYEQYF.

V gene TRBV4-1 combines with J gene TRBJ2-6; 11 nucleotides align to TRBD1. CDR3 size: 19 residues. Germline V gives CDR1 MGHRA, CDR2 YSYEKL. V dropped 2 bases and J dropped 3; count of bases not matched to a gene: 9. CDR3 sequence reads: CASSQSERTGGFGANVLTF. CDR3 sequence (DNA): TGCGCCAGCAGCCAATCCGAGAGGACAGGGGGCTTTGGGGCCAACGTCCTGACTTTC.

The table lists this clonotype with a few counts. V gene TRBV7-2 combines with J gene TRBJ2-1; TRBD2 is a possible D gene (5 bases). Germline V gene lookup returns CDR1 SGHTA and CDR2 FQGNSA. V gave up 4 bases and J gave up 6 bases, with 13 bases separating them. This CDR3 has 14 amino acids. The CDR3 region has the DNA TGTGCCAGCAGCTCCCGACTACCGCTCAATGAGCAGTTCTTC. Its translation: CASSSRLPLNEQFF.

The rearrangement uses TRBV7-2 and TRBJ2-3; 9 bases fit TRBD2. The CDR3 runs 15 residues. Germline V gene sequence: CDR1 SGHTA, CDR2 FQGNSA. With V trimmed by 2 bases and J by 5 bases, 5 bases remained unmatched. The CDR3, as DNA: TGTGCCAGCAGCTTACCGGCGGGGGGGCAAGATACGCAGTATTTT. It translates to CASSLPAGGQDTQYF.

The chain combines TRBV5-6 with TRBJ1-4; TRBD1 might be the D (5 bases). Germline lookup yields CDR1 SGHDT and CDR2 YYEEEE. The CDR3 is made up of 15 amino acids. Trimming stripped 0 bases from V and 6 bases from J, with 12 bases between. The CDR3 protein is CASSLVGERDEKLFF. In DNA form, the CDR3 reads TGTGCCAGCAGCTTGGTGGGGGAGCGCGATGAAAAACTGTTTTTT.

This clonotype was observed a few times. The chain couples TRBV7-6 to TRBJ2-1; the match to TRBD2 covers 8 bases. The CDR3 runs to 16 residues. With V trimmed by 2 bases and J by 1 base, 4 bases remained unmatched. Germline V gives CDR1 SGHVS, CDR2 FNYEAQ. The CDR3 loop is CASSLFSGESYNEQFF. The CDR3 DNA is TGTGCCAGCAGCTTATTTAGCGGGGAATCCTACAATGAGCAGTTCTTC.

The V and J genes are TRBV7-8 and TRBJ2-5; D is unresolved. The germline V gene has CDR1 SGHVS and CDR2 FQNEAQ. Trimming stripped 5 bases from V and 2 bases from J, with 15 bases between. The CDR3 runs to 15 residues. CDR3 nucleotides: TGTGCCAGCAGCCCCAGTTGGCTAGGACAAGAGACCCAGTACTTC. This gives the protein CASSPSWLGQETQYF.

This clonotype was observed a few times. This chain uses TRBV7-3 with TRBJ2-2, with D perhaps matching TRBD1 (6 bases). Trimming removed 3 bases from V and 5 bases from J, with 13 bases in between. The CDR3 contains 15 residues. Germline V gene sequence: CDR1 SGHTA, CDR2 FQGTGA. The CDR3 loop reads CASSLAQGYTGELFF. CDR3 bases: TGTGCCAGCAGCTTGGCTCAGGGGTATACCGGGGAGCTGTTTTTT.

In nucleotides, the CDR3 is TGTGCCAGCAGCTTGGCCTCGGGGGGGCGCGGGCATTCACCCCTCCACTTT. Protein sequence: CASSLASGGRGHSPLHF. The gene calls are TRBV5-4 and TRBJ1-6; TRBD1 might be the D (6 bases). This CDR3 is built from 17 residues. V lost 0 bases and J lost 8, with 18 bases in between. The germline CDR1 and CDR2 sequences are SGHNT and YYREEE (reference sequence).

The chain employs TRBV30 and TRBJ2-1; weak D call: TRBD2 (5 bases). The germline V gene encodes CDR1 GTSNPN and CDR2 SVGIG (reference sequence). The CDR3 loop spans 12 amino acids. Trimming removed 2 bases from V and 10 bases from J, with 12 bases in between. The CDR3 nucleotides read TGTGCCTGGAGTTCCATCCCGGGGGAGCAGTTCTTC. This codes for CAWSSIPGEQFF.

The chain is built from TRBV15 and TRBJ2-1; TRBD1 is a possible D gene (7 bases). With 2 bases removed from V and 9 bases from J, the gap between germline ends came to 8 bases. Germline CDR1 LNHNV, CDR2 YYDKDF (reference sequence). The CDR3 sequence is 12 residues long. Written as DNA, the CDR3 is TGTGCCACCAGCAGACAGGGGGGTGAGCAGTTCTTC. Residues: CATSRQGGEQFF.

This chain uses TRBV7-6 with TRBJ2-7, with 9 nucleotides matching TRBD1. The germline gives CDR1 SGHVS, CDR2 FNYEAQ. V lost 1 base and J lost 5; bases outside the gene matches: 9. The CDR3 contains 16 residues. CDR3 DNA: TGTGCCAGCAGCTTAGATCGATCGGGACAGGGCCACGAGCAGTACTTC. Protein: CASSLDRSGQGHEQYF.

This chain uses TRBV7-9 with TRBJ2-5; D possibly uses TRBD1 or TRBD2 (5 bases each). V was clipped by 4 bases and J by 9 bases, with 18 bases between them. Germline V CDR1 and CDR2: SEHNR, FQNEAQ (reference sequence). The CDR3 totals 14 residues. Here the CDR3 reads CASSSRSHLGAQYF. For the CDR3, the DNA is TGTGCCAGCAGCTCTCGGTCCCACCTGGGGGCCCAGTACTTC.

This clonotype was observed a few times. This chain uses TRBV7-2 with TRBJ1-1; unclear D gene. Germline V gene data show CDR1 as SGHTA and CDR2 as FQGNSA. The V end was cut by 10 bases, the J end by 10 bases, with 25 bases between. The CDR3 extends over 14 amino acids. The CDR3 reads CATAEEGRRGGAFF. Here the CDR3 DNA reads TGTGCCACAGCAGAGGAGGGCCGTAGAGGTGGAGCTTTCTTT.

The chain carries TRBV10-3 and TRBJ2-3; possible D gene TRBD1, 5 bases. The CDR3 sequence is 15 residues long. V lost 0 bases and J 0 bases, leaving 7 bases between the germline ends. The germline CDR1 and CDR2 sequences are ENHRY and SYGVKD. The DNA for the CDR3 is TGTGCCATCAGTGAGTCAGACAGAAGCACAGATACGCAGTATTTT. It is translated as CAISESDRSTDTQYF.

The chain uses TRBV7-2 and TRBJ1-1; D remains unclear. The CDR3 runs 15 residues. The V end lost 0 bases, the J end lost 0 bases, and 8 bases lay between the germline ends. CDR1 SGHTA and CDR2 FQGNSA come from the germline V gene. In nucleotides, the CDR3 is TGTGCCAGCAGCTTAGCGAAGCTCCTGAACACTGAAGCTTTCTTT. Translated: CASSLAKLLNTEAFF.

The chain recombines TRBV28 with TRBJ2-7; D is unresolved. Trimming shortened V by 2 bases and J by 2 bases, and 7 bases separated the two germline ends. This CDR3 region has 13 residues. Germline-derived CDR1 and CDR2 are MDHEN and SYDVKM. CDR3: CASSLTDPYEQYF. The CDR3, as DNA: TGTGCCAGCAGTTTAACAGACCCCTACGAGCAGTACTTC.

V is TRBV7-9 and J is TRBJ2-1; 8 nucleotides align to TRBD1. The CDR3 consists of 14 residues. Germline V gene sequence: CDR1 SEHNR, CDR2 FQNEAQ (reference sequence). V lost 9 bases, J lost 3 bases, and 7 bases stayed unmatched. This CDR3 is CASNLQGVYNEQFF. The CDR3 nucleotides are TGTGCCAGTAACCTACAGGGGGTCTACAATGAGCAGTTCTTC.

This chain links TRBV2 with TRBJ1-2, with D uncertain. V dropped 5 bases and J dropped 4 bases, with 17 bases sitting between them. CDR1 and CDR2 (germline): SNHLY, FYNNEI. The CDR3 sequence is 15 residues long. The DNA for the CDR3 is TGTGCCAGCAGTCGGCCGGCCAAGACGGGCTATGGCTACACCTTC. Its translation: CASSRPAKTGYGYTF.

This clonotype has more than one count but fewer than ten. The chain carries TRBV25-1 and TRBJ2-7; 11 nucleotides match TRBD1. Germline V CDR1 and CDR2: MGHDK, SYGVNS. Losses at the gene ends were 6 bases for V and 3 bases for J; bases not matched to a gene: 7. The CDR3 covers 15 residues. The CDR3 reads CASRTGTGGFYEQYF. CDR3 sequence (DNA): TGTGCCAGCAGAACCGGGACAGGGGGTTTCTACGAGCAGTACTTC.

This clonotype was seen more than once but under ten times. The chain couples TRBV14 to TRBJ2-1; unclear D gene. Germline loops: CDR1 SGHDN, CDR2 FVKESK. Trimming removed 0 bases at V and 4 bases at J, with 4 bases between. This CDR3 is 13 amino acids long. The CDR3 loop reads CASSQELYNEQFF. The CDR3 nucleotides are TGTGCCAGCAGCCAAGAGCTGTACAATGAGCAGTTCTTC. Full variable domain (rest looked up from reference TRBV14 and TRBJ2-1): EAGVTQFPSHSVIEKGQTVTLRCDPISGHDNLYWYRRVMGKEIKFLLHFVKESKQDESGMPNNRFLAERTGGTYSTLKVQPAELEDSGVYFCASSQELYNEQFFGPGTRLTVL.

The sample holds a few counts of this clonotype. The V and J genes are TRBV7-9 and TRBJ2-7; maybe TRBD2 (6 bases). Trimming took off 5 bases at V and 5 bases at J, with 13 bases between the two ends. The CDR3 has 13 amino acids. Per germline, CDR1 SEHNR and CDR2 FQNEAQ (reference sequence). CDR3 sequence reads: CASSTPLANEQYF. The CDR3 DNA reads TGTGCCAGCAGCACCCCACTAGCAAACGAGCAGTACTTC. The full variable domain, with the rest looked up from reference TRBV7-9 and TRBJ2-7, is DTGVSQNPRHKITKRGQNVTFRCDPISEHNRLYWYRQTLGQGPEFLTYFQNEAQLEKSRLLSDRFSAERPKGSFSTLEIQRTEQGDSAMYLCASSTPLANEQYFGPGTRLTVT.

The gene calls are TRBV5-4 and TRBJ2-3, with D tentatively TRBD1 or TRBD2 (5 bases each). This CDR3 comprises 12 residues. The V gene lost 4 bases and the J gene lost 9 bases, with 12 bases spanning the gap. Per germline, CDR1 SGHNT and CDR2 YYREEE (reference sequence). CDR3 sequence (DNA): TGTGCCAGCAGCGGAGAGGGGAGAACGCAGTATTTT. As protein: CASSGEGRTQYF.

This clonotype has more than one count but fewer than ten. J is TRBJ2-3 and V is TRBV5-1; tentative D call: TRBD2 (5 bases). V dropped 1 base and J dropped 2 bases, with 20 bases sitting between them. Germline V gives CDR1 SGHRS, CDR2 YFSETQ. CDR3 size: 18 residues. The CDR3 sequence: CASSLNLGLATHTDTQYF. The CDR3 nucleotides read TGCGCCAGCAGCTTGAACTTAGGACTGGCTACCCACACAGATACGCAGTATTTT.

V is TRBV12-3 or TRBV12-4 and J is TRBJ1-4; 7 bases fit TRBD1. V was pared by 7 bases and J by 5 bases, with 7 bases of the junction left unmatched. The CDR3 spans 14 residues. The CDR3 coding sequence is TGTGCCAGCACCCCGACAGGGCCAAATGAAAAACTGTTTTTT. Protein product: CASTPTGPNEKLFF.